This T cell receptor (beta chain) was sequenced in a study of T cell repertoires in cytomegalovirus infection. Turning to the study itself: Public TCR beta signatures were indicative of both CMV infection and a matching HLA type. Study-wide results and limits: The ex vivo response was dominated by HLA-C-restricted CMV-specific TCR beta clonotypes.

MiXCR was run by TCRdb on the reads, yielding one entry per CDR3 protein. Of roughly 320,000 distinct CDR3 sequences listed, roughly a tenth are singletons. The CDR3 runs 14 residues. From germline, CDR1 is SNHLY and CDR2 FYNNEI. V was trimmed by 7 bases and J by 2 bases, leaving 14 bases between them. The table lists this clonotype with a few counts. Its specificity is unknown. The genes are TRBV2 and TRBJ2-5; weak D call: TRBD1 (5 bases). The receptor was isolated from a human donor in good health (CMV status not recorded). Some clones in this sample may be carry-over from other donors' samples. The specimen sequenced was PBMCs. The CDR3 DNA sequence: TGTGCCAGCACTGGGGCAGGTTTACAAGAGACCCAGTACTTC. Its protein product is CASTGAGLQETQYF.